The 26 T cell receptor beta chains given below trace back to one sample, sequenced in a study of cytomegalovirus exposure and HLA in healthy donors. The PCR had 60 Vbeta and 13 Jbeta primers. Only in-frame clones appear in the TCRdb table, and some are missing; sequencing was by immunoSEQ multiplex PCR. The sample has tens of thousands of clones; roughly 65% are singletons. Material: PBMCs. All receptors derive from a male donor in good health and CMV-seropositive.

This chain uses TRBV25-1 with TRBJ1-1, with D possibly matching TRBD1 (6 bases). From germline, CDR1 is MGHDK and CDR2 SYGVNS. This CDR3 contains 13 residues. V was trimmed by 7 bases and J by 7 bases, leaving 16 bases between them. The CDR3 DNA reads TGTGCCAGCACCCCACAGGGCCCGGGTGAAGCTTTCTTT. Its protein is CASTPQGPGEAFF.

V usage is TRBV27 and J usage is TRBJ2-7; 7 bases line up with TRBD1. The trim removed 11 bases at V and 2 bases at J, leaving 9 bases unmatched. CDR1 and CDR2 from the germline V gene are MNHEY and SMNVEV (reference sequence). This CDR3 is 13 amino acids long. In nucleotides, the CDR3 is TGTGCCTCCCAGGGGACAGATCCCTACGAGCAGTACTTC. The encoded protein is CASQGTDPYEQYF.

This chain's CDR3 is CASSLIAGGGETQYF. Written as DNA, the CDR3 is TGTGCCAGCAGCTTAATAGCGGGGGGGGGAGAGACCCAGTACTTC. V usage is TRBV7-2 and J usage is TRBJ2-5, with 11 nucleotides matching TRBD2. CDR3 length equals 15 residues. The V gene's germline CDR1 is SGHTA and CDR2 FQGNSA. V was clipped by 2 bases and J by 4 bases; unmatched bases: 3.

DNA of the CDR3: TGTGCCAGCAGTGAAAGCGGAAGGTTTGGCTACACCTTC. Its protein product is CASSESGRFGYTF. J is TRBJ1-2 and V is TRBV6-1; no definite D call. The CDR3 totals 13 residues. Germline V gives CDR1 MNHNS, CDR2 SASEGT. V was cut by 2 bases and J by 7 bases, with 11 bases left in between.

This chain connects TRBV13 to TRBJ2-7; no definite D call. Trimming removed 5 bases at V and 4 bases at J, with 12 bases between. The CDR3 has 13 amino acids. The germline CDR1 and CDR2 sequences are PRHDT and FYEKMQ (reference sequence). CDR3 DNA: TGTGCCAGCAGCCAGGTTCAAGGATACGAGCAGTACTTC. Residues: CASSQVQGYEQYF.

This chain joins TRBV27 and TRBJ2-7; TRBD1 matches 7 bases. V shed 6 bases, J shed 0 bases, and the junction held 8 bases outside the gene matches. CDR1 and CDR2 from the germline V gene are MNHEY and SMNVEV (reference sequence). This CDR3 is 15 amino acids long. CDR3 amino acids: CASRTTGIYSYEQYF. CDR3 nucleotides: TGTGCCAGCAGGACGACAGGGATTTACTCCTACGAGCAGTACTTC.

The chain has TRBV5-1 and TRBJ1-6; TRBD1 matches 7 bases. CDR3 size: 17 residues. V dropped 2 bases and J dropped 4; count of bases not matched to a gene: 9. The germline gives CDR1 SGHRS, CDR2 YFSETQ. The CDR3 region has the DNA TGCGCCAGCAGCTTTGCTACTCCGGGACAGTATAATTCACCCCTCCACTTT. This gives the protein CASSFATPGQYNSPLHF.

The V gene is TRBV2, the J gene TRBJ2-7, with 8 bases fitting TRBD2. The CDR3 length is 15 residues. The trim removed 3 bases at V and 4 bases at J, leaving 8 bases unmatched. Germline V gene lookup returns CDR1 SNHLY and CDR2 FYNNEI. DNA of the CDR3: TGTGCCAGCAGTGATGCGATAGCGGGATATTACGAGCAGTACTTC. It specifies CASSDAIAGYYEQYF.

This clone appeared a few times. V and J are TRBV27 and TRBJ2-7, with TRBD1 as a possible D gene (6 bases). The CDR3 totals 15 residues. Germline values: CDR1 MNHEY, CDR2 SMNVEV (reference sequence). V was pared by 5 bases and J by 0 bases, with 14 bases between. The CDR3 DNA sequence: TGTGCCAGCAGTCCGTCTACAGGGCGCTCCTACGAGCAGTACTTC. Its protein product is CASSPSTGRSYEQYF.

This chain connects TRBV28 to TRBJ2-7, with D tentatively TRBD2 (7 bases). The length of the CDR3 is 15 residues. Trimming pared 4 bases from V and 1 base from J, leaving 14 bases between. In germline, CDR1 is MDHEN, CDR2 SYDVKM. The CDR3 region is CASSSRGGNSYEQYF. The DNA of the CDR3 is TGTGCCAGCAGTTCAAGGGGGGGAAATTCCTACGAGCAGTACTTC.

This clone turned up a few times. This chain links TRBV9 with TRBJ2-5; 8 nucleotides align to TRBD1. Germline CDR1 reads SGDLS; CDR2 reads YYNGEE. This CDR3 spans 17 amino acids. Losses at the gene ends were 0 bases for V and 2 bases for J; bases not matched to a gene: 9. CDR3 DNA sequence: TGTGCCAGCAGCGTAGGCCCCCCAGGGGGCGGACAAGAGACCCAGTACTTC. This gives the protein CASSVGPPGGGQETQYF.

V is TRBV6-4 and J is TRBJ2-1, with a weak D call TRBD2 (5 bases). CDR1 and CDR2 (germline): MRHNA, SNTAGT. The CDR3 runs to 13 residues. Trimming took off 2 bases at V and 12 bases at J, with 14 bases between the two ends. In DNA form, the CDR3 reads TGTGCCAGCAGTGACAGGGAGAGCAATCGGCAGTTCTTC. This sequence encodes CASSDRESNRQFF.

V gene TRBV15 combines with J gene TRBJ2-5, with a weak D call TRBD2 (5 bases). Trimming took off 8 bases at V and 5 bases at J, with 18 bases between the two ends. Looked up from germline, CDR1 is LNHNV and CDR2 is YYDKDF (reference sequence). CDR3 length: 14 residues. The CDR3, as DNA: TGTGCCACCTCTCCCGACCGGAGGATGGAGACCCAGTACTTC. Its translation is CATSPDRRMETQYF.

The chain links TRBV30 to TRBJ1-2; 8 nucleotides align to TRBD1. Losses at the gene ends were 0 bases for V and 7 bases for J; bases not matched to a gene: 10. Germline loops: CDR1 GTSNPN, CDR2 SVGIG (reference sequence). The CDR3 runs 15 residues. The CDR3 here is CAWSVDPGQAVGYTF. In DNA, the CDR3 is TGTGCCTGGAGTGTAGACCCGGGACAGGCCGTTGGCTACACCTTC.

Here the CDR3 reads CAISEVQGRQTQYF. DNA of the CDR3: TGTGCCATCAGTGAAGTACAGGGGAGGCAGACCCAGTACTTC. The chain is built from TRBV10-3 and TRBJ2-5; weak D call: TRBD1 (7 bases). V gave up 3 bases and J gave up 6 bases, with 14 bases separating them. There are 14 residues in the CDR3. Germline assignment: CDR1 ENHRY and CDR2 SYGVKD.

This clone was observed a few times. CDR3 sequence reads: CASSQRIGDTQYF. DNA of the CDR3: TGTGCCAGCAGCCAACGAATCGGAGATACGCAGTATTTT. This sequence joins TRBV4-2 and TRBJ2-3; D ambiguous. Trimming pared 2 bases from V and 5 bases from J, leaving 8 bases between. The CDR3 is 13 residues long. The V gene's germline CDR1 is LGHNA and CDR2 YNFKEQ.

The chain uses TRBV19 and TRBJ2-7, with a tentative D call TRBD2 (6 bases). Germline V CDR1 and CDR2: LNHDA, SQIVND (reference sequence). V lost 10 bases, J lost 6 bases, and 19 bases lay in between. This CDR3 has 13 residues. CDR3 coding DNA: TGTGCCACCGCTCGGAGGGGAGTTGCCGAGCAGTACTTC. This translates into CATARRGVAEQYF.

V is TRBV5-4 and J is TRBJ2-3, with a possible D match to TRBD1 (6 bases). Germline CDR1 and CDR2: SGHNT and YYREEE (reference sequence). The V gene lost 6 bases and the J gene lost 6 bases, with 8 bases spanning the gap. The CDR3 runs 11 residues. The CDR3 loop is CASIRGDTQYF. The CDR3 DNA reads as TGTGCCAGCATTAGGGGGGATACGCAGTATTTT.

The chain is built from TRBV28 and TRBJ1-1; D perhaps matches TRBD1 (5 bases). The CDR3 loop spans 15 amino acids. Germline lookup yields CDR1 MDHEN and CDR2 SYDVKM. Between the trimmed V and J ends, which lost 2 bases and 1 base, there was a span of 11 bases. The CDR3 DNA is TGTGCCAGCAGTTTACGGGGGAGGTGGAACACTGAAGCTTTCTTT. This encodes CASSLRGRWNTEAFF.

The rearrangement uses TRBV19 and TRBJ1-1; D unresolved. Trimming stripped 3 bases from V and 6 bases from J, with 14 bases between. CDR3 length: 14 amino acids. CDR1 and CDR2 from the germline V gene are LNHDA and SQIVND (reference sequence). The CDR3 spells CASSIRGPAPEAFF. The CDR3 region has the DNA TGTGCCAGTAGTATCCGTGGGCCAGCCCCTGAAGCTTTCTTT.

This CDR3 reads CASSFPNYGYTF. Here the CDR3 DNA reads TGTGCCAGCAGCTTCCCGAACTATGGCTACACCTTC. V usage is TRBV7-2 and J usage is TRBJ1-2; D is uncertain. The CDR3 sequence is 12 residues long. Looked up from germline, CDR1 is SGHTA and CDR2 is FQGNSA. Trimming stripped 3 bases from V and 2 bases from J, with 4 bases between.

The chain combines TRBV9 with TRBJ2-2, with D maybe TRBD1 (5 bases). V was cut by 0 bases and J by 4 bases, with 13 bases left in between. This CDR3 has 16 residues. Germline CDR1 and CDR2: SGDLS and YYNGEE. CDR3 coding DNA: TGTGCCAGCAGCGTAGGGTCAGGGTTCAGCACCGGGGAGCTGTTTTTT. This gives the protein CASSVGSGFSTGELFF.

This clone was observed a few times. The chain links TRBV7-3 to TRBJ2-7; 7 bases are shared with TRBD1. The germline CDR1 and CDR2 sequences are SGHTA and FQGTGA. CDR3 size: 14 residues. The V and J ends lost 5 bases and 5 bases, in that order; junction bases with no gene match: 9. The CDR3 region is CASSLDRARHEQYF. As DNA, the CDR3 is TGTGCCAGCAGCCTAGACAGGGCCCGTCACGAGCAGTACTTC.

This chain uses TRBV7-9 with TRBJ2-1; 8 bases are a match to TRBD2. This CDR3 is built from 15 residues. The V segment lost 5 bases and the J segment 7 bases; nucleotides outside the gene matches: 10. Germline V gene lookup returns CDR1 SEHNR and CDR2 FQNEAQ (reference sequence). The CDR3 spells CASSLGGANINEQFF. The CDR3, as DNA: TGTGCCAGCAGCCTCGGGGGGGCCAATATAAATGAGCAGTTCTTC.

The chain links TRBV15 to TRBJ2-5; no definite D call. CDR3 size: 14 residues. The V end was cut by 0 bases, the J end by 5 bases, with 10 bases between. Germline CDR1 reads LNHNV; CDR2 reads YYDKDF (reference sequence). Written as DNA, the CDR3 is TGTGCCACCAGCAGAGATTTAGCTGGGGAGACCCAGTACTTC. Its translation is CATSRDLAGETQYF.

V gene TRBV18 combines with J gene TRBJ2-2; no clear D gene. CDR1 is KGHSH and CDR2 is LQKENI in the germline V gene. V dropped 2 bases and J dropped 0 bases, with 22 bases sitting between them. The CDR3 extends over 20 amino acids. CDR3 protein: CASSPIPTRSSFSNTGELFF. The CDR3 DNA is TGTGCCAGCTCACCAATTCCGACTCGTTCGTCCTTTTCGAACACCGGGGAGCTGTTTTTT.